The T cell receptor beta chain under discussion was sequenced for a study of blood T cell repertoires in COVID-19. Study-level information: COVID-19 samples collected from the United States, Italy and Spain covered acute and convalescent phases. From T cells, B-cell-depleted T cells, or PBMCs came the material, which was cDNA or gDNA.

Method: immunoSEQ multiplex PCR; TCRdb's copy keeps in-frame clones and lacks some. The repertoire holds 200,000 to 300,000 clones, with roughly 81% as singletons. The CDR3 sequence is 15 residues long. V shed 5 bases and J 3 bases; nucleotides not matched to a gene: 5. Germline CDR1 reads SEHNR; CDR2 reads FQNEAQ (reference sequence). The receptor was isolated from a man between 45 and 60 years old with acute or convalescent COVID-19. The genes are TRBV7-9 and TRBJ2-1; the match to TRBD2 covers 9 bases. Material: peripheral blood. The CDR3 loop is CASSPGTSLYNEQFF. The CDR3 DNA sequence: TGTGCCAGCAGCCCCGGGACTAGCCTCTACAATGAGCAGTTCTTC.